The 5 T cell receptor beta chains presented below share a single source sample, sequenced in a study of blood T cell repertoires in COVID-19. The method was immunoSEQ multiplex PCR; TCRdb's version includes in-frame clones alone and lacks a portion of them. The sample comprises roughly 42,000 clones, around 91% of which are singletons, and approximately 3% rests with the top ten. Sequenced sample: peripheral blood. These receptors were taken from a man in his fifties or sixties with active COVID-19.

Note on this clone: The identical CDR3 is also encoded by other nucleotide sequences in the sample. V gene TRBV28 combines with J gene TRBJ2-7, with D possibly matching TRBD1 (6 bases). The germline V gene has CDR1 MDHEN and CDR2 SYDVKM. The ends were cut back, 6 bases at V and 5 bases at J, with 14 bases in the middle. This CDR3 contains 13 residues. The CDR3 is CASRRLTGHEQYF. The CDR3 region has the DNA TGTGCCAGCAGAAGGCTGACAGGACACGAGCAGTACTTC.

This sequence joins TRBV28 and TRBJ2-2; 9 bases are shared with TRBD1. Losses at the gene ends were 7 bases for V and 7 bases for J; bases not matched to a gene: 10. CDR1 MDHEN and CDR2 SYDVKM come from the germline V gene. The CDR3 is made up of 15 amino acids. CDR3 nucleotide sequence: TGTGCCAGCAATTCGGGACAGGGAGCAGTCGGGGAGCTGTTTTTT. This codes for CASNSGQGAVGELFF.

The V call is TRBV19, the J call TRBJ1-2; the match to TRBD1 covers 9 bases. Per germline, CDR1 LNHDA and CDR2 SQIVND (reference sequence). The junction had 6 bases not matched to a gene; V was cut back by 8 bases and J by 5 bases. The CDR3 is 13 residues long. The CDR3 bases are TGTGCCAGTCCCGGGACAGGGATTTATGGCTACACCTTC. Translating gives CASPGTGIYGYTF.

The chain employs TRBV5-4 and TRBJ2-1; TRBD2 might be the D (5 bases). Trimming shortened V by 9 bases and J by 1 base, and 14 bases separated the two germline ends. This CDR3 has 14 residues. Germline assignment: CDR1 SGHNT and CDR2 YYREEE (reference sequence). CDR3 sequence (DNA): TGTGCCACCACCCCTAGAGGGTCCTACAATGAGCAGTTCTTC. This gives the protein CATTPRGSYNEQFF.

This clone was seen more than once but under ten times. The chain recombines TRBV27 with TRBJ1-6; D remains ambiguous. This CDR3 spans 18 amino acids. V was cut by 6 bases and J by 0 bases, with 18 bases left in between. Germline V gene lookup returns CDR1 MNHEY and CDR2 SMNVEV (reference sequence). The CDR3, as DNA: TGTGCCAGCAGCCGTCGCCCAGAGGCTCGCTCCTATAATTCACCCCTCCACTTT. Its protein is CASSRRPEARSYNSPLHF.